This TCR beta chain derives from a study of T cells in Graves' hyperthyroidism and ophthalmopathy (dated by TCRdb to the late 2010s). With regard to the full study: Peripheral blood was sampled at the time of initial diagnosis, prior to any treatment. The study also compared thyroid tissue and blood T-cell repertoires from several Graves' hyperthyroidism patients. For training and testing, the roughly 100 patients in the discovery cohort were randomly divided in a 7:3 ratio. Following sampling, methimazole starting at 30 mg daily was given to hyperthyroidism patients, and high-dose intravenous methylprednisolone was given to ophthalmopathy patients. A discovery cohort of about 96 patients, approximately 44 with Graves' ophthalmopathy and 55 to 60 with stable Graves' hyperthyroidism, was used to find distinguishing TCR V-J signatures. TCR Vbeta CDR3 sequencing of 120 to 150 peripheral blood samples (under 45 ophthalmopathy, roughly 74 hyperthyroidism and approximately 17 progressor patients) is reported in the paper. An independent validation cohort of around 19 hyperthyroidism patients and 17 patients who later progressed to ophthalmopathy tested prospective prediction of ophthalmopathy.

This clonotype was observed at least ten times. What antigen it recognizes has not been identified. Per-nucleotide qualities are absent, and no much larger clonotype sits a single base away. A patient counted as having stable Graves' hyperthyroidism if no progression to ophthalmopathy occurred over 18 months of follow-up. The hyperthyroidism patients were between 18 and 65 years old and newly diagnosed, with a disease duration of less than 2 months. The study excluded patients with uncontrolled infections, other autoimmune diseases, pregnancy or lactation. Clinical symptoms, serum thyroxine and TRAb, thyroid ultrasound, and orbital computed tomography formed the basis for the diagnoses. PBMCs were isolated from 7.5 to 10 ml of fresh peripheral blood by Ficoll-Paque density gradient centrifugation. Trizol reagent was used to extract total RNA, and RNA quality was then checked on an Agilent 2100 Bioanalyzer.

General conclusions and limits of the study: No statistical method was used to set the sample size in advance, and investigators knew the group allocation. A model built on a 13 V-J signature distinguished ophthalmopathy from stable hyperthyroidism, reaching 87.88% sensitivity and 81% to 83% specificity in cross-validation and 80%/75% in testing. Most expanded thyroid clonotypes (frequency above 0.001) were also detected in blood, a finding suggesting that blood repertoires may reflect thyroid immune responses. During validation, the model predicted progression to ophthalmopathy a median of around six months ahead of onset, with just under 71% sensitivity and more than 72% specificity.

Amplification of TCR beta CDR3 regions was carried out from RNA transcripts. The TCR CDR3 was subjected to a first round of RT-PCR using the HTBI primer set and the Qiagen OneStep RT-PCR kit. Libraries were constructed in a second round of multiplex PCR, after which size selection and purification were carried out. The libraries were sequenced on an Illumina HiSeq2000 using paired-end 100 bp reads. In the authors' own workflow: Raw data were processed with SOAPnuke, discarding reads with adapters, uncalled bases, mean Phred below 15, or no exact constant-primer or identifier match. High-quality paired reads were merged using COPE v1.2.5, and each unique nucleotide sequence was defined as a clonotype. MiTCR v1.1 was used to align the clonotypes against IMGT TRBV, TRBD and TRBJ reference segments. Only V-J combinations with frequency above 0.0001, covering 99.2% of repertoires, were analysed. A TCS score was defined as the ratio of F50 (clonal expansion) to E x V (chaos), with BLOSUM62-based TCRdist applied between CDR3 peptides within each V-J. Welch's t-statistics and random forest reduced 500 to 650 V-J features to 10 to 15, which were used in a naive Bayes classifier (R e1071). In TCRdb, the public reads were trimmed at Q25 with fastp and aligned with MiXCR, with productive beta chains retained. Every CDR3 protein is listed once, alongside the most common genes and DNA of its rows. The V and J calls were determined by TCRdb, not by the authors. Counted in this sample were roughly 700,000 distinct CDR3 sequences; approximately 15% of them appeared once. Of the sample, 15% to 19% falls within the top ten clones.

Sequencing was done on a sample of blood. The sequence was obtained from a man in his fifties or sixties with Graves' hyperthyroidism.

The nucleotides are TGTGCCAGCAGCTCCTCTCGAGCGGAATGGCAGTTCTTC. It translates to CASSSSRAEWQFF. This receptor chain uses TRBV7-2 and TRBJ2-1; the D gene is perhaps TRBD2, on 5 matching bases. V is reduced by 4 bases and J by 12 bases, leaving a spacing of 16 bases between them. The CDR3 spans 13 residues, from the cysteine through the phenylalanine. Only the CDR3 portion is preserved as DNA: 39 bases, with reading frame beginning at the first base. For CDR1 and CDR2, the germline V gene lists SGHTA and FQGNSA.